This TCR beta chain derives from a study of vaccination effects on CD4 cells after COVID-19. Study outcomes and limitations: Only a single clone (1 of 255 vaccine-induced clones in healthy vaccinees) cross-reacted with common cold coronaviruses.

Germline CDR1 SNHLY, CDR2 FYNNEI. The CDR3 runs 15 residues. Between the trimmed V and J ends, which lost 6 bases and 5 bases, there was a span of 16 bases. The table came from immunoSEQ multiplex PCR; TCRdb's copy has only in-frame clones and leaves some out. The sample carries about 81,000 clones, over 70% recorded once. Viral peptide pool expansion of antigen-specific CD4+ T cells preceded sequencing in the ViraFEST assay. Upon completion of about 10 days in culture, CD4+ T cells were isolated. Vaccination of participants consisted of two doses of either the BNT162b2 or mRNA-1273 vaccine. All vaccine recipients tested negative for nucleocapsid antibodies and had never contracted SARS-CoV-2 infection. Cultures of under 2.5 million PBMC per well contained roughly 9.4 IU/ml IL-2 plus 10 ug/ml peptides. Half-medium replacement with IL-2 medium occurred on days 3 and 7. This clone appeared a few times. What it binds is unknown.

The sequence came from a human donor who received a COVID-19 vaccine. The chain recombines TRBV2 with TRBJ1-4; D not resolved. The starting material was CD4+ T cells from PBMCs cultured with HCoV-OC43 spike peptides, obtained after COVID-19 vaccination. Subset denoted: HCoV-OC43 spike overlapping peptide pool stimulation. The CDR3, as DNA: TGTGCCAGCAGCGACGGGGAGGCCTCGAATGAAAAACTGTTTTTT. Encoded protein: CASSDGEASNEKLFF. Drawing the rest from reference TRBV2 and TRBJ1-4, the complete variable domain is EPEVTQTPSHQVTQMGQEVILRCVPISNHLYFYWYRQILGQKVEFLVSFYNNEISEKSEIFDDQFSVERPDGSNFTLKIRSTKLEDSAMYFCASSDGEASNEKLFFGSGTQLSVL.